This T cell receptor (beta chain) originates from a study of blood T cell repertoires in COVID-19. About the research overall: From the United States, Italy and Spain came samples of acute and convalescent COVID-19. PBMCs, B-cell-depleted T cells, or T cells provided the cDNA or gDNA that made up the material.

In the source study's methods: From reference gene primer amplification, estimates of nucleated cell counts were derived. Libraries were prepared by immunoSEQ multiplex PCR; TCRdb keeps only in-frame clonotypes and omits some of them. V, J and clone size derive from that table, while D and trimming were established from the DNA sequence. The data contain 80,000 to 100,000 clones, over 60% of them singletons. This clone was seen once. The CDR3 loop spans 12 amino acids. In germline, CDR1 is LNHDA, CDR2 SQIVND (reference sequence). V was shortened by 4 bases and J by 6 bases, with 6 bases between the two germline ends.

Sequencing was carried out using peripheral blood. This TCR was recovered from a man in his forties or fifties who had recovered from COVID-19. This chain uses TRBV19 with TRBJ2-2; D perhaps matches TRBD1 (6 bases). CDR3 in amino acids: CASSTGAGELFF. DNA of the CDR3: TGTGCCAGTAGTACAGGGGCCGGGGAGCTGTTTTTT.